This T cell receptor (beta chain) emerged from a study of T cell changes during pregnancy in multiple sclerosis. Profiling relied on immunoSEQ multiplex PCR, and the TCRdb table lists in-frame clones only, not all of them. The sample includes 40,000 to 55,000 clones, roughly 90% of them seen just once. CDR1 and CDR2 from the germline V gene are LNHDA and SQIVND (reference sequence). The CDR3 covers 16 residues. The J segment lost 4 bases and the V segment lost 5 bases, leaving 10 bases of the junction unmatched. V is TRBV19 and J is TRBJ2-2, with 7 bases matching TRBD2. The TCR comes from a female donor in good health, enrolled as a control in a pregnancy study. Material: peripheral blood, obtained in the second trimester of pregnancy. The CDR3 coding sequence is TGTGCCAGTAGTTCCCCTAGCGGAGGTATCACCGGGGAGCTGTTTTTT. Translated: CASSSPSGGITGELFF.